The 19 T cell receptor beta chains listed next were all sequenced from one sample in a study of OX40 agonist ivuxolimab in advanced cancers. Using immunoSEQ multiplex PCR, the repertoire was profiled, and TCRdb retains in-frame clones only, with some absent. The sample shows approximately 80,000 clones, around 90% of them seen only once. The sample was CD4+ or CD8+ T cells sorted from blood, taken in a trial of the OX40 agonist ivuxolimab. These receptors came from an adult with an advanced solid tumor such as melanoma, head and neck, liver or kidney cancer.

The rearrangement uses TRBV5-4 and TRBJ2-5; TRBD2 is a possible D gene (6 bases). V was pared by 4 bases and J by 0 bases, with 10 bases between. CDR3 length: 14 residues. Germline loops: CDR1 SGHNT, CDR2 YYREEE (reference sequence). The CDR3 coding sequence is TGTGCCAGCAGCCGCGGGACGGACCAAGAGACCCAGTACTTC. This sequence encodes CASSRGTDQETQYF.

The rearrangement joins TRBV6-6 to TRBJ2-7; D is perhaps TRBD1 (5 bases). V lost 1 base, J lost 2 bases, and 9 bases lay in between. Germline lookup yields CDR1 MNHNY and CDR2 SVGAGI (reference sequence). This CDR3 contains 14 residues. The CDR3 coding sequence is TGTGCCAGCAGTTACTTTCCAGGGACCTACGAGCAGTACTTC. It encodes CASSYFPGTYEQYF.

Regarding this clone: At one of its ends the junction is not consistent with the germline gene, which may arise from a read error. The CDR3 DNA is TGTGCCAGCAGTTTGGCTAGCTCCCACGAGCAGTACTTC. Translation gives CASSLASSHEQYF. This chain links TRBV28 with TRBJ2-7; D may be TRBD2 (5 bases). From germline, CDR1 is MDHEN and CDR2 SYDVKM. CDR3 length: 13 residues.

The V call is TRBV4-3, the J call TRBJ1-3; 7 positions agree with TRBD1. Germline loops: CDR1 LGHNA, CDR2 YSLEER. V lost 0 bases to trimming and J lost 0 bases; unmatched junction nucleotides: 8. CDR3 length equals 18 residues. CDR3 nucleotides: TGCGCCAGCAGCCAAGACGTGACAGGGCTGAGCTCTGGAAACACCATATATTTT. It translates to CASSQDVTGLSSGNTIYF.

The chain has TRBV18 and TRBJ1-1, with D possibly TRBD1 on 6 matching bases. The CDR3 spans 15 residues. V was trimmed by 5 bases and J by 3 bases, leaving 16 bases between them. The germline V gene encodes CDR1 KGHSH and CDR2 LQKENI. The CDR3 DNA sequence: TGTGCCAGCTCATCGTCCACAGGGTCGGACACTGAAGCTTTCTTT. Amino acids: CASSSSTGSDTEAFF.

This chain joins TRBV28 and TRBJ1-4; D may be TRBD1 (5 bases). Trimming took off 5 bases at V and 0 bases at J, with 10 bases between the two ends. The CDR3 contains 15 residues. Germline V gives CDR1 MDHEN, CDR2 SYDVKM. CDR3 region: CASSRRGATNEKLFF. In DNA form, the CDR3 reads TGTGCCAGCAGTCGTCGGGGGGCAACTAATGAAAAACTGTTTTTT. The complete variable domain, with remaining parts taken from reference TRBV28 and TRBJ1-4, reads DVKVTQSSRYLVKRTGEKVFLECVQDMDHENMFWYRQDPGLGLRLIYFSYDVKMKEKGDIPEGYSVSREKKERFSLILESASTNQTSMYLCASSRRGATNEKLFFGSGTQLSVL.

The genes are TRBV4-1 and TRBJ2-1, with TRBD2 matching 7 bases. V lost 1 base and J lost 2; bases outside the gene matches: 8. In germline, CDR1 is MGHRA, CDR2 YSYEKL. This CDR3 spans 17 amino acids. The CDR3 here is CASSQVNGRSAYNEQFF. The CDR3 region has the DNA TGCGCCAGCAGCCAAGTAAACGGGAGGTCGGCCTACAATGAGCAGTTCTTC.

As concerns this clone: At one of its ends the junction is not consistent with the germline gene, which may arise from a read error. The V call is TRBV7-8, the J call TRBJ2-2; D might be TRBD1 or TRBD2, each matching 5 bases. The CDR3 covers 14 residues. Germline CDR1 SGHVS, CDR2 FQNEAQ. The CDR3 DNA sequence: TGTGCCAGCAGCTTAGATCAGGGCACCGGGGAGTTGTTTTTT. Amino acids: CASSLDQGTGELFF.

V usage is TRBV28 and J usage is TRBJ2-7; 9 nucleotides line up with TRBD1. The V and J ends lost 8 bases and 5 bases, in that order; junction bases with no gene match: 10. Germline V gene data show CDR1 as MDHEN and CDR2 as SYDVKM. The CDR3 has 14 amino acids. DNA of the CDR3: TGTGCCAGCGGGAAGGGACAGGGATCGGACGAGCAGTACTTC. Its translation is CASGKGQGSDEQYF.

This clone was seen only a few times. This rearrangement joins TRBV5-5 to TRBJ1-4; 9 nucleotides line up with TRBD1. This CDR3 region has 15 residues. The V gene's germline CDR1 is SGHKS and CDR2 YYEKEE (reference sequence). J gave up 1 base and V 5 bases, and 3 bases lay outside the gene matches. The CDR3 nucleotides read TGTGCCAGCAGTCGGGGACAGGGAACTAATGAAAAACTGTTTTTT. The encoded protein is CASSRGQGTNEKLFF.

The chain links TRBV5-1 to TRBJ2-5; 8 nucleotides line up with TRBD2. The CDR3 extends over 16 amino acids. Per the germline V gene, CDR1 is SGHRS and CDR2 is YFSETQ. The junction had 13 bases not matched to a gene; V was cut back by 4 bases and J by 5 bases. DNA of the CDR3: TGCGCCAGCAGCCCAGGTAGTAGCGGGACGATGGAGACCCAGTACTTC. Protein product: CASSPGSSGTMETQYF.

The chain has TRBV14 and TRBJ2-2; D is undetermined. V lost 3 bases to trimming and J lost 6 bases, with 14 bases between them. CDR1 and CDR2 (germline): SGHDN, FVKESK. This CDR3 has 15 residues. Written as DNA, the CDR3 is TGTGCCAGCAGCCAGCGGCAACCACCAGCCGGGGAGCTGTTTTTT. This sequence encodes CASSQRQPPAGELFF. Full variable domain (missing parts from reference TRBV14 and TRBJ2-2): EAGVTQFPSHSVIEKGQTVTLRCDPISGHDNLYWYRRVMGKEIKFLLHFVKESKQDESGMPNNRFLAERTGGTYSTLKVQPAELEDSGVYFCASSQRQPPAGELFFGEGSRLTVL.

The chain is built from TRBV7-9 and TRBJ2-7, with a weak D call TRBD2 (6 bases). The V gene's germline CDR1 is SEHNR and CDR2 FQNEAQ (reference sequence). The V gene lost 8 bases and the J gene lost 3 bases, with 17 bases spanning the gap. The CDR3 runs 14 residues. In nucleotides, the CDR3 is TGTGCCAGCGCTGGAGGGGTTCTACGCTACGAGCAGTACTTC. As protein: CASAGGVLRYEQYF.

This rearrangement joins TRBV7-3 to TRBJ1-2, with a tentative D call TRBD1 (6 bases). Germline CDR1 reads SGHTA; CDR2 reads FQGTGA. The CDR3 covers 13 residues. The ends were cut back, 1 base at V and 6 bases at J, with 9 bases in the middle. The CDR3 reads CASSLKGGDGYTF. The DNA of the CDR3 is TGTGCCAGCAGCTTAAAAGGGGGGGATGGCTACACCTTC.

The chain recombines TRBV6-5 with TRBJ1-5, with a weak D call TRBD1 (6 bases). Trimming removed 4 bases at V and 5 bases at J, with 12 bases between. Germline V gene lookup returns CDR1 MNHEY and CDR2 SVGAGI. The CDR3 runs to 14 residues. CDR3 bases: TGTGCCAGCAGTTCGGGACACATTGATCAGCCCCAGCATTTT. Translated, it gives CASSSGHIDQPQHF.

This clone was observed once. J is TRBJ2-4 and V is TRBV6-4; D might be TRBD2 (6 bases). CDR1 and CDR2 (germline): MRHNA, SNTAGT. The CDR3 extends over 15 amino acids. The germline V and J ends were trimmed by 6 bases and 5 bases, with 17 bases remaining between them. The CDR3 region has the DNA TGTGCCAGCAGAACGTTATTGGACTACCAAAACATTCAGTACTTC. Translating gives CASRTLLDYQNIQYF.

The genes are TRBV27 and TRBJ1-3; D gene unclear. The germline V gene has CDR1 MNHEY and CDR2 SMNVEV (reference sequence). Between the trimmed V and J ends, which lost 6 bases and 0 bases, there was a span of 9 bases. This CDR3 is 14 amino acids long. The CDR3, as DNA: TGTGCCAGCAGCCCCAGGACCTCTGGAAACACCATATATTTT. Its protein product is CASSPRTSGNTIYF.

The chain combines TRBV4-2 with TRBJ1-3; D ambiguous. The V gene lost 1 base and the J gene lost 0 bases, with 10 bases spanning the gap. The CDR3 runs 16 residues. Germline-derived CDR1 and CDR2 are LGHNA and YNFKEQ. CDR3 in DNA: TGTGCCAGCAGCCAAGTCAGCGTAGACTCTGGAAACACCATATATTTT. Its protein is CASSQVSVDSGNTIYF.

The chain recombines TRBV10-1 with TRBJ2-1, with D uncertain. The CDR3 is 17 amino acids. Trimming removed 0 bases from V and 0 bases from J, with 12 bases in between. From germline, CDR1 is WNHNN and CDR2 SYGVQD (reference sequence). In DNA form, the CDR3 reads TGCGCCAGCAGTGAGTCGCGGCAGGAGACCTCCTACAATGAGCAGTTCTTC. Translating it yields CASSESRQETSYNEQFF.